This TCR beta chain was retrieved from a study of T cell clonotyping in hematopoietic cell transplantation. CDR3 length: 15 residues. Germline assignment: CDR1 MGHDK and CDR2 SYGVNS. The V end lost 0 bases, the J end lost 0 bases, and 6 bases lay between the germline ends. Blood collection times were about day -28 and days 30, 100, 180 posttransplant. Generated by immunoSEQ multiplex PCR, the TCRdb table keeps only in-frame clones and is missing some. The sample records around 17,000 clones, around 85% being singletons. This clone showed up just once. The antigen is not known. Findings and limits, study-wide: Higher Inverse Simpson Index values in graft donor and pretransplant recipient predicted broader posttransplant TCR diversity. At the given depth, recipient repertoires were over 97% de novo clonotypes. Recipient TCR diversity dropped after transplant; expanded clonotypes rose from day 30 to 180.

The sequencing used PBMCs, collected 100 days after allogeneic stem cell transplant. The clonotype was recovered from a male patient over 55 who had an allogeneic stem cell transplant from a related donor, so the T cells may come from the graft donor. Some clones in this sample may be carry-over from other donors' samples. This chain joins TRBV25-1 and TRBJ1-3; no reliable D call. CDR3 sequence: CASSEYVVSGNTIYF. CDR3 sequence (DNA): TGTGCCAGCAGTGAATACGTAGTCTCTGGAAACACCATATATTTT.